Below are 23 T cell receptor beta chains sequenced from a single sample in a study of blood T cell repertoires in COVID-19. Produced via immunoSEQ multiplex PCR; TCRdb's table is partial and in-frame only. The sample records under 75,000 clones, about nine tenths being singletons. The source material was peripheral blood. The receptors shown here come from a woman aged 18-30 years with acute or convalescent COVID-19.

On this clone: Distinct nucleotide sequences in the sample also encode this CDR3. The chain joins TRBV6-5 to TRBJ2-2, with D maybe TRBD1 (5 bases). The CDR3 is made up of 14 amino acids. V was trimmed by 1 base and J by 3 bases, leaving 6 bases between them. Looked up from germline, CDR1 is MNHEY and CDR2 is SVGAGI. In nucleotides, the CDR3 is TGTGCCAGCAGTTACTTCAGGGACACCGGGGAGCTGTTTTTT. Amino acid sequence: CASSYFRDTGELFF.

The gene calls are TRBV27 and TRBJ2-3; TRBD1 matches 9 bases. J was trimmed by 3 bases and V by 6 bases; bases with no gene match: 4. CDR1 and CDR2 from the germline V gene are MNHEY and SMNVEV (reference sequence). This CDR3 spans 14 amino acids. CDR3 residues: CASRRTGATDTQYF. The CDR3 DNA reads as TGTGCCAGCAGGAGGACAGGGGCTACAGATACGCAGTATTTT.

The chain links TRBV19 to TRBJ1-1, with D unresolved. The V end was cut by 4 bases, the J end by 1 base, with 7 bases between. The CDR3 consists of 13 residues. Per germline, CDR1 LNHDA and CDR2 SQIVND (reference sequence). The CDR3 region has the DNA TGTGCCAGTAGTACAAACAGGAACACTGAAGCTTTCTTT. Encoded protein: CASSTNRNTEAFF.

The chain's CDR3 is CASSRLAGIETQYF. The CDR3, as DNA: TGTGCCAGCAGTCGACTGGCGGGAATTGAGACCCAGTACTTC. The chain combines TRBV28 with TRBJ2-5; weak D call: TRBD2 (6 bases). The V end lost 5 bases, the J end lost 5 bases, and 15 bases lay between the germline ends. The CDR3 has 14 amino acids. Germline V gene data show CDR1 as MDHEN and CDR2 as SYDVKM.

The chain uses TRBV15 and TRBJ1-5, with 8 bases lining up with TRBD1. Germline V gene data show CDR1 as LNHNV and CDR2 as YYDKDF (reference sequence). The ends lost 1 base at V and 2 bases at J; junction bases unmatched: 7. CDR3 length: 17 amino acids. CDR3 loop: CATSRAPTGAGNQPQHF. CDR3 DNA sequence: TGTGCCACCAGCAGAGCCCCGACAGGGGCGGGCAATCAGCCCCAGCATTTT.

The chain joins TRBV6-6 to TRBJ1-5; possibly TRBD1 for D (6 bases). Germline V gives CDR1 MNHNY, CDR2 SVGAGI (reference sequence). This CDR3 comprises 15 residues. Trimming took 6 bases from V and 6 from J, leaving 18 bases between them. DNA for the CDR3: TGTGCCAGCAGCTCCACAGGGAGGGATGGTCAGCCCCAGCATTTT. This translates into CASSSTGRDGQPQHF.

The chain employs TRBV19 and TRBJ1-5; a weak D match, TRBD1 (5 bases). Germline V gene data show CDR1 as LNHDA and CDR2 as SQIVND (reference sequence). Trimming removed 3 bases from V and 9 bases from J, with 15 bases in between. The CDR3 runs to 14 residues. The CDR3 loop reads CASSIGPGRGPQHF. CDR3 bases: TGTGCCAGTAGTATCGGGCCAGGGCGAGGGCCCCAGCATTTT.

The rearrangement links TRBV11-2 to TRBJ1-3; 11 bases line up with TRBD1. V shed 4 bases, J shed 8 bases, and the junction held 1 base outside the gene matches. This CDR3 has 13 amino acids. Looked up from germline, CDR1 is SGHAT and CDR2 is FQNNGV. The CDR3 DNA is TGTGCCAGCAGCTCGGGACAGGGGGACACCATATATTTT. Its protein product is CASSSGQGDTIYF.

The rearrangement joins TRBV2 to TRBJ1-3, with D possibly TRBD1 on 5 matching bases. The V gene's germline CDR1 is SNHLY and CDR2 FYNNEI. V was trimmed by 9 bases and J by 0 bases, leaving 12 bases between them. CDR3 size: 14 residues. CDR3 in amino acids: CASRMTDSGNTIYF. As DNA, the CDR3 is TGTGCCAGTCGAATGACAGACTCTGGAAACACCATATATTTT.

This chain uses TRBV15 with TRBJ1-1, with 7 bases lining up with TRBD1. The CDR3 has 15 residues. Per the germline V gene, CDR1 is LNHNV and CDR2 is YYDKDF (reference sequence). The J segment lost 1 base and the V segment lost 0 bases, leaving 2 bases of the junction unmatched. CDR3 nucleotide sequence: TGTGCCACCAGCAGAGATAGGGGGCAGAACACTGAAGCTTTCTTT. This translates into CATSRDRGQNTEAFF. The complete variable domain, with remaining parts taken from reference TRBV15 and TRBJ1-1, reads DAMVIQNPRYQVTQFGKPVTLSCSQTLNHNVMYWYQQKSSQAPKLLFHYYDKDFNNEADTPDNFQSRRPNTSFCFLDIRSPGLGDTAMYLCATSRDRGQNTEAFFGQGTRLTVV.

This clone was seen just once. V gene TRBV2 combines with J gene TRBJ2-3; the match to TRBD2 covers 11 bases. Germline lookup yields CDR1 SNHLY and CDR2 FYNNEI. Unmatched junction bases numbered 4, after V lost 3 bases and J lost 5 bases. The CDR3 spans 15 residues. Here the CDR3 DNA reads TGTGCCAGCAGTGACACTAGCGGGGGCAGAGATACGCAGTATTTT. It yields the protein CASSDTSGGRDTQYF.

This clone was seen only a few times. The rearrangement links TRBV7-2 to TRBJ2-1; D is unresolved. Trimming took off 1 base at V and 4 bases at J, with 11 bases between the two ends. The CDR3 has 15 amino acids. Germline CDR1 SGHTA, CDR2 FQGNSA. The CDR3 loop reads CASSLESSWYNEQFF. The CDR3 DNA is TGTGCCAGCAGCTTAGAGAGTAGTTGGTACAATGAGCAGTTCTTC.

The genes are TRBV5-4 and TRBJ2-7; 7 bases fit TRBD2. Per the germline V gene, CDR1 is SGHNT and CDR2 is YYREEE (reference sequence). CDR3 length: 14 amino acids. The trim removed 3 bases at V and 3 bases at J, leaving 6 bases unmatched. The DNA of the CDR3 is TGTGCCAGCAGCTCGTCGGGGGGTAACTACGAGCAGTACTTC. Its translation: CASSSSGGNYEQYF.

The V gene is TRBV5-1, the J gene TRBJ2-1; 11 nucleotides align to TRBD1. Per germline, CDR1 SGHRS and CDR2 YFSETQ. The ends lost 5 bases at V and 2 bases at J; junction bases unmatched: 3. The length of the CDR3 is 15 residues. CDR3 in amino acids: CASSSGQGAYNEQFF. The DNA of the CDR3 is TGCGCCAGCAGTTCGGGACAGGGGGCCTACAATGAGCAGTTCTTC.

The V call is TRBV6-5, the J call TRBJ2-3; D may be TRBD1 (5 bases). The ends were cut back, 7 bases at V and 1 base at J, with 15 bases in the middle. This CDR3 has 15 residues. The germline CDR1 and CDR2 sequences are MNHEY and SVGAGI. DNA of the CDR3: TGTGCCAGCAAAGTGAAGGGGTGGGGCACAGATACGCAGTATTTT. This codes for CASKVKGWGTDTQYF.

This chain uses TRBV11-2 with TRBJ2-2, with D possibly TRBD1 on 5 matching bases. Germline values: CDR1 SGHAT, CDR2 FQNNGV. CDR3 length: 18 amino acids. V was clipped by 1 base and J by 4 bases, with 19 bases between them. CDR3 nucleotides: TGTGCCAGCAGCTTAGGTCGAAAAGTAAGGGGAAGCACCGGGGAGCTGTTTTTT. Translating gives CASSLGRKVRGSTGELFF.

The chain carries TRBV9 and TRBJ1-3, with TRBD1 as a possible D gene (5 bases). V was clipped by 0 bases and J by 4 bases, with 8 bases between them. The V gene's germline CDR1 is SGDLS and CDR2 YYNGEE. The CDR3 totals 14 residues. The CDR3 nucleotides read TGTGCCAGCAGCGTAGACAGGAGAGGAAACACCATATATTTT. Translating gives CASSVDRRGNTIYF.

The chain is built from TRBV7-2 and TRBJ1-2; a weak D match, TRBD1 (5 bases). This CDR3 contains 13 residues. CDR1 and CDR2 (germline): SGHTA, FQGNSA. V was shortened by 1 base and J by 4 bases, with 7 bases between the two germline ends. The CDR3 coding sequence is TGTGCCAGCAGCTTAGTGGACACCTATGGCTACACCTTC. It yields the protein CASSLVDTYGYTF.

The chain joins TRBV7-2 to TRBJ2-1; D is perhaps TRBD2 (6 bases). Trimming stripped 0 bases from V and 0 bases from J, with 12 bases between. Germline CDR1 and CDR2: SGHTA and FQGNSA. The CDR3 consists of 17 residues. This CDR3 is CASSLAFDSGSYNEQFF. CDR3 DNA: TGTGCCAGCAGCTTAGCGTTCGATAGCGGCTCCTACAATGAGCAGTTCTTC.

The count of this clone is one. The rearrangement joins TRBV5-8 to TRBJ2-2, with 8 nucleotides matching TRBD1. This CDR3 has 16 amino acids. The V gene's germline CDR1 is SGHTS and CDR2 YDEGEE. J gave up 5 bases and V 5 bases, and 11 bases lay outside the gene matches. This CDR3 reads CASRPTGVPYTGELFF. CDR3 sequence (DNA): TGTGCCAGCAGGCCGACAGGGGTGCCATATACCGGGGAGCTGTTTTTT.

V is TRBV5-1 and J is TRBJ1-4; no firm D call. Germline values: CDR1 SGHRS, CDR2 YFSETQ. The V end lost 1 base, the J end lost 3 bases, and 7 bases lay between the germline ends. This CDR3 is 14 amino acids long. The CDR3 DNA follows: TGCGCCAGCAGCTTGATATCGGCTAATGAAAAACTGTTTTTT. This encodes CASSLISANEKLFF.

V is TRBV5-6 and J is TRBJ1-2, with 10 nucleotides matching TRBD1. The CDR3 extends over 16 amino acids. The germline V gene encodes CDR1 SGHDT and CDR2 YYEEEE. The junction had 9 bases not matched to a gene; V was cut back by 2 bases and J by 5 bases. CDR3 bases: TGTGCCAGCAGCTTAAGGGACAGGGGAAAGGGATATGGCTACACCTTC. It specifies CASSLRDRGKGYGYTF.

This chain links TRBV18 with TRBJ1-1, with no clear D. The CDR3 runs to 14 residues. Germline V CDR1 and CDR2: KGHSH, LQKENI. V lost 2 bases, J lost 1 base, and 8 bases lay in between. The CDR3 DNA reads TGTGCCAGCTCACCAGTGGAGGAGAACACTGAAGCTTTCTTT. Protein product: CASSPVEENTEAFF.